The following is a T cell receptor (beta chain) sequence with its context. Its antigen has not been determined. It has no much larger one-base neighbor in the sample; base qualities were not kept. Looking up the germline V gene yields CDR1 SGHTA and CDR2 FQGNSA. The CDR3 numbers 16 residues from cysteine through phenylalanine. Only the CDR3 DNA is retained, 48 bases long and in frame from the first base. Trimming takes 1 base from V and 0 bases from J, and the germline ends sit 13 bases apart. The data were taken from a study of T cell changes during pregnancy in multiple sclerosis (dated by TCRdb to between 2018 and 2020). For the study in its entirety: In women with multiple sclerosis, the researchers looked at how the T cell repertoire shifted as pregnancy progressed.

Library preparation used the immunoSEQ multiplex PCR assay. TCRdb took over this immuneACCESS table, retaining in-frame rearrangements with V and J assigned. Such tables are incomplete; in checked studies, under half of the missing clones stem from an unresolved V gene, and the remainder is unexplained. This sample comprises some 70,000 clones, about 90% of them detected only once. Approximately 0.84% of the sample rests with the top ten. The clonotype originates from a female donor with multiple sclerosis, enrolled in a pregnancy study. The rearrangement combines TRBV7-2 with TRBJ2-7; possibly the D gene is TRBD2, per 6 matching bases. This specimen was peripheral blood, taken in the second trimester of pregnancy. CDR3 protein: CASSLVAGQLSYEQYF. The bases are TGTGCCAGCAGCTTAGTTGCGGGGCAGCTCTCCTACGAGCAGTACTTC.